A selection of T cell receptor beta chains follows, all from one sample in a study of T cell responses to AZD1222 COVID-19 vaccine. Clones were sequenced by immunoSEQ multiplex PCR, and TCRdb holds only the in-frame ones, with some missing. The table shows approximately 180,000 clones, with 90% occurring only once. Here the sequenced sample was peripheral blood, taken on day 0 of AZD1222 vaccination. Source of these receptors: an adult in good health. CDR3s include the opening cysteine and the closing phenylalanine or tryptophan. The order of the fields is J gene, clone size, V gene, D gene, CDR3 DNA, CDR3 protein. The D gene is left open where the match is weak. The size of a clone is reported for some rows only, either as once, few or many, or as a class for expanded clones.

J gene: TRBJ2-7; clone size: -; V gene: TRBV19; D gene: -; CDR3 DNA: TGTGCCAGTAGTACGGTAGGTTCCTACGAGCAGTACTTC; CDR3 protein: CASSTVGSYEQYF
J gene: TRBJ2-4; clone size: -; V gene: TRBV3-1/TRBV3-2; D gene: -; CDR3 DNA: TGTGCCAGCAGGGGAAAAAACATTCAGTACTTC; CDR3 protein: CASRGKNIQYF
J gene: TRBJ2-3; clone size: -; V gene: TRBV3-1/TRBV3-2; D gene: -; CDR3 DNA: TGTGCCAGCAGCCAAAGTGGGGGGCCAGATACGCAGTATTTT; CDR3 protein: CASSQSGGPDTQYF
J gene: TRBJ1-3; clone size: -; V gene: TRBV7-9; D gene: -; CDR3 DNA: TGTGCCAGCAGCAATGACAGAAGCTCTGGAAACACCATATATTTT; CDR3 protein: CASSNDRSSGNTIYF
J gene: TRBJ2-1; clone size: -; V gene: TRBV11-2; D gene: TRBD2; CDR3 DNA: TGTGCCAGCAGCTTAGGGCTAGCGGGGGGGAATGAGCAGTTCTTC; CDR3 protein: CASSLGLAGGNEQFF
J gene: TRBJ2-3; clone size: -; V gene: TRBV6-1; D gene: -; CDR3 DNA: TGTGCCAGCAGTAAAGCGGATACGCAGTATTTT; CDR3 protein: CASSKADTQYF
J gene: TRBJ2-7; clone size: -; V gene: TRBV15; D gene: TRBD1; CDR3 DNA: TGTGCCACCAGCAGAGGGGTTGGACAGGGTACCTACGAGCAGTACTTC; CDR3 protein: CATSRGVGQGTYEQYF
J gene: TRBJ1-6; clone size: once; V gene: TRBV7-8; D gene: TRBD1; CDR3 DNA: TGTGCCAGCAGCGGACAGGACTACTATAATTCACCCCTCCACTTT; CDR3 protein: CASSGQDYYNSPLHF
J gene: TRBJ2-7; clone size: once; V gene: TRBV6-6; D gene: TRBD1; CDR3 DNA: TGTGCCAGCAGTTACTCGACAGGGGGGGACGAGCAGTACTTC; CDR3 protein: CASSYSTGGDEQYF
J gene: TRBJ2-3; clone size: once; V gene: TRBV7-8; D gene: -; CDR3 DNA: TGTGCCAGCAGAAGGGGCCCGGACACAGATACGCAGTATTTT; CDR3 protein: CASRRGPDTDTQYF
J gene: TRBJ2-7; clone size: once; V gene: TRBV7-3; D gene: TRBD2; CDR3 DNA: TGTGCCAGCAGACCTTCACTAGCGGGGGGCACCTACGAGCAGTACTTC; CDR3 protein: CASRPSLAGGTYEQYF
J gene: TRBJ1-5; clone size: -; V gene: TRBV19; D gene: TRBD1; CDR3 DNA: TGTGCCTGTATGGATGGGGCAGGGGGAAGAAATCAGCCCCAGCATTTT; CDR3 protein: CACMDGAGGRNQPQHF
J gene: TRBJ2-3; clone size: -; V gene: TRBV7-3; D gene: TRBD2; CDR3 DNA: TGTGCCAGCAGCTTAGGCGGGGGGGCCGCAGATACGCAGTATTTT; CDR3 protein: CASSLGGGAADTQYF
J gene: TRBJ2-7; clone size: -; V gene: TRBV18; D gene: -; CDR3 DNA: TGTGCCAGCTCACAACAACAGGGAAGTCAAGGCGAGCAGTACTTC; CDR3 protein: CASSQQQGSQGEQYF
J gene: TRBJ2-1; clone size: once; V gene: TRBV5-1; D gene: TRBD1; CDR3 DNA: TGCGCCAGCAGCCCACAGGGGAACGGGGAGCAGTTCTTC; CDR3 protein: CASSPQGNGEQFF
J gene: TRBJ2-7; clone size: -; V gene: TRBV5-4; D gene: -; CDR3 DNA: TGTGCCAGCAGCAACGGACACACCGGCGAGCAGTACTTC; CDR3 protein: CASSNGHTGEQYF
J gene: TRBJ2-2; clone size: few; V gene: TRBV5-1; D gene: TRBD2; CDR3 DNA: TGCGCCAGCAGCTTATCCGGGCAGCGGGGTGCCACCGGGGAGCTGTTTTTT; CDR3 protein: CASSLSGQRGATGELFF
J gene: TRBJ2-2; clone size: -; V gene: TRBV4-3; D gene: -; CDR3 DNA: TGCGCCAGCAGCCCGGAAAGTTTCACCGGGGAGCTGTTTTTT; CDR3 protein: CASSPESFTGELFF
J gene: TRBJ2-3; clone size: -; V gene: TRBV7-2; D gene: -; CDR3 DNA: TGTGCCAGCAGCTTAAGGGATACGCAGTATTTT; CDR3 protein: CASSLRDTQYF
J gene: TRBJ2-1; clone size: -; V gene: TRBV19; D gene: -; CDR3 DNA: TGTGCCAGTAGTATAGGTAGCTCCTACAATGAGCAGTTCTTC; CDR3 protein: CASSIGSSYNEQFF
J gene: TRBJ1-2; clone size: few; V gene: TRBV29-1; D gene: -; CDR3 DNA: TGCAGCGTTGATGTGGGGGGCGCTTATGGCTACACCTTC; CDR3 protein: CSVDVGGAYGYTF
J gene: TRBJ1-4; clone size: -; V gene: TRBV4-2; D gene: -; CDR3 DNA: TGTGCCAGCAGCCGGGTGGGAGGGACAACTAATGAAAAACTGTTTTTT; CDR3 protein: CASSRVGGTTNEKLFF
J gene: TRBJ1-4; clone size: -; V gene: TRBV5-5; D gene: -; CDR3 DNA: TGTGCCAGCAGCTTGGACGGCCTAGAAAAACTGTTTTTT; CDR3 protein: CASSLDGLEKLFF
J gene: TRBJ2-2; clone size: -; V gene: TRBV19; D gene: -; CDR3 DNA: TGTGCCAGTACCACACCCCCCTACACCGGGGAGCTGTTTTTT; CDR3 protein: CASTTPPYTGELFF
J gene: TRBJ2-5; clone size: -; V gene: TRBV11-2; D gene: TRBD1; CDR3 DNA: TGTGCCAGCAGCCCCCTCGGACAGGGGAGTACGGAGACCCAGTACTTC; CDR3 protein: CASSPLGQGSTETQYF
J gene: TRBJ1-5; clone size: few; V gene: TRBV6-2/TRBV6-3; D gene: -; CDR3 DNA: TGTGCCAGCAGTTACAGGGCGGACGGAGGTCAGCCCCAGCATTTT; CDR3 protein: CASSYRADGGQPQHF
J gene: TRBJ2-4; clone size: once; V gene: TRBV18; D gene: TRBD2; CDR3 DNA: TGTGCCAGCTCCCCCGCGGGAGGCAAAAACATTCAGTACTTC; CDR3 protein: CASSPAGGKNIQYF
J gene: TRBJ2-7; clone size: -; V gene: TRBV19; D gene: -; CDR3 DNA: TGTGCCAGTCAGGGCCCTGTAAATGGGGAGCAGTACTTC; CDR3 protein: CASQGPVNGEQYF
J gene: TRBJ2-1; clone size: -; V gene: TRBV3-1/TRBV3-2; D gene: -; CDR3 DNA: TGTGCCAGCAGCCCCTTCGGGGGCCCCTACAATGAGCAGTTCTTC; CDR3 protein: CASSPFGGPYNEQFF